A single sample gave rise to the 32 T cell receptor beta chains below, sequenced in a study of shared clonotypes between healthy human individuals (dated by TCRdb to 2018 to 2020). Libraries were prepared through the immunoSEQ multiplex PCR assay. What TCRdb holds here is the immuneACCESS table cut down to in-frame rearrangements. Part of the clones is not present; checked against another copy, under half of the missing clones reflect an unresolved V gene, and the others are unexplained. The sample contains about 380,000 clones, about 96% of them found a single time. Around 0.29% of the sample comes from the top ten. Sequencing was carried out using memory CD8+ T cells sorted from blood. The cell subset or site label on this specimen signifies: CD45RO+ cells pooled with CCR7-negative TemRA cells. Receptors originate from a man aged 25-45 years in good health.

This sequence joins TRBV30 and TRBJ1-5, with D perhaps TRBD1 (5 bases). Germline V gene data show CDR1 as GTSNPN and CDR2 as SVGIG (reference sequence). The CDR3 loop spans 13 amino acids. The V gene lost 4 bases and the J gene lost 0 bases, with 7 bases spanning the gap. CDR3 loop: CAWTGNSNQPQHF. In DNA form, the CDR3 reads TGTGCCTGGACAGGGAATAGCAATCAGCCCCAGCATTTT.

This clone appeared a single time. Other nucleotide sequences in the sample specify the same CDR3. In nucleotides, the CDR3 is TGCAGTGCGAGGGACTACTACGAGCAGTACTTC. This translates into CSARDYYEQYF. This chain connects TRBV20-1 to TRBJ2-7; 7 bases are a match to TRBD2. With V trimmed by 6 bases and J by 3 bases, 2 bases remained unmatched. The CDR3 has 11 amino acids. Germline CDR1 DFQATT, CDR2 SNEGSKA (reference sequence).

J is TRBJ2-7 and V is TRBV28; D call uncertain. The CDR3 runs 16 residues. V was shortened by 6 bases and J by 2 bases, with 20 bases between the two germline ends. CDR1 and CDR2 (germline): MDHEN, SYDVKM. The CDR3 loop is CASSHLLVDAAYEQYF. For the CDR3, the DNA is TGTGCCAGCAGCCATCTCCTAGTAGACGCGGCCTACGAGCAGTACTTC.

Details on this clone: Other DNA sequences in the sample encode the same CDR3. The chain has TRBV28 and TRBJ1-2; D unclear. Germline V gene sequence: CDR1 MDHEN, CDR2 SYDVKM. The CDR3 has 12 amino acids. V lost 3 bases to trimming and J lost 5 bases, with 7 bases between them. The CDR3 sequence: CASSLVGYGYTF. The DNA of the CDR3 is TGTGCCAGCAGTTTGGTGGGATATGGCTACACCTTC.

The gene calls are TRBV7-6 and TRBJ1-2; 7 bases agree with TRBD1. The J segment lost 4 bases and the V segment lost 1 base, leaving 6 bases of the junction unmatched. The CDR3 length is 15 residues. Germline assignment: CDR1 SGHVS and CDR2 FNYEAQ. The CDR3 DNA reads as TGTGCCAGCAGCTTAGTCGCAGGGGGGAGCTATGGCTACACCTTC. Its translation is CASSLVAGGSYGYTF.

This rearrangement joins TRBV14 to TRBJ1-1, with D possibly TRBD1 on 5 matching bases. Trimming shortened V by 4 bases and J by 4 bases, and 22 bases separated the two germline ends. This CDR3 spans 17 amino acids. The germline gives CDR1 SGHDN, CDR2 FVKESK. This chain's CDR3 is CASSPQPRQSLGTEAFF. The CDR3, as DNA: TGTGCCAGCAGCCCCCAGCCCCGACAGTCGTTGGGCACTGAAGCTTTCTTT.

CDR3 residues: CASATSGRPSGGPGTQYF. DNA for the CDR3: TGTGCCAGCGCCACATCCGGGCGGCCTAGCGGGGGACCGGGGACGCAGTATTTT. The chain links TRBV18 to TRBJ2-3, with 10 nucleotides matching TRBD2. The V segment lost 8 bases and the J segment 9 bases; nucleotides outside the gene matches: 23. The CDR3 extends over 18 amino acids. Germline V lookup: CDR1 KGHSH, CDR2 LQKENI.

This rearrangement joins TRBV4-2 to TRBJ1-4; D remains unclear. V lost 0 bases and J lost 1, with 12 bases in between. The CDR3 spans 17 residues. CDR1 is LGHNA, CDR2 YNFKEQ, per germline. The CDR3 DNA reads TGTGCCAGCAGCCAAGATCCCGGGTTTAGAACTAATGAAAAACTGTTTTTT. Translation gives CASSQDPGFRTNEKLFF.

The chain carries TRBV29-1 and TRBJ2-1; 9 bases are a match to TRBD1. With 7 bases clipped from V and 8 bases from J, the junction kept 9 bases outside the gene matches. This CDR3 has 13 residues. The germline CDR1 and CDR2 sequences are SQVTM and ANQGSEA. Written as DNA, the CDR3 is TGCAGCGCTCCCGGGACAGGGATTTATGAGCAGTTCTTC. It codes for CSAPGTGIYEQFF.

The CDR3: CASSTREAHSYNEQFF. The CDR3 DNA reads as TGTGCCAGCAGTACGCGGGAGGCCCACTCCTACAATGAGCAGTTCTTC. The gene calls are TRBV6-6 and TRBJ2-1, with 8 bases identical to TRBD2. The CDR3 contains 16 residues. Germline-derived CDR1 and CDR2 are MNHNY and SVGAGI (reference sequence). J gave up 0 bases and V 5 bases, and 6 bases lay outside the gene matches.

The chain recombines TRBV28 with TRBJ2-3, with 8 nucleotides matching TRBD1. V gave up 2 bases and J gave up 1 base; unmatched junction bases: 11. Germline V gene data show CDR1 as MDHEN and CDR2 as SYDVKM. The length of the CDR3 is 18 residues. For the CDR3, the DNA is TGTGCCAGCAGTTTAGGTCGAATGGACAGGGTAGGCACAGATACGCAGTATTTT. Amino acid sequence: CASSLGRMDRVGTDTQYF.

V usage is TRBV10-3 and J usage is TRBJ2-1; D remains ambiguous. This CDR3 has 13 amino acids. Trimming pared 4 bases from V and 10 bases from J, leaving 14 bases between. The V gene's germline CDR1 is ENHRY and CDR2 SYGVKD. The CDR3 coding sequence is TGTGCCATCAGTGGGACCCCTACTCCCGAGCAGTTCTTC. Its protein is CAISGTPTPEQFF.

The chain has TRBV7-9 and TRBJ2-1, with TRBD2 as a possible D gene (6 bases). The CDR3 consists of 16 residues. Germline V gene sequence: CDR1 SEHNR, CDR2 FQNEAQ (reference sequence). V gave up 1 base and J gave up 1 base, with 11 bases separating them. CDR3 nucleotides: TGTGCCAGCAGCTTAGGGGGAGGCCAATCCTACAATGAGCAGTTCTTC. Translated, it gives CASSLGGGQSYNEQFF.

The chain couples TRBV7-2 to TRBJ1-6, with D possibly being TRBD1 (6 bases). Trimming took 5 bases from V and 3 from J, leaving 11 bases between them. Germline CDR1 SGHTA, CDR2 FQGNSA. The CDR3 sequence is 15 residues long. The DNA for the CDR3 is TGTGCCAGCAGCACTAGGACAGACTATAATTCACCCCTCCACTTT. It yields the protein CASSTRTDYNSPLHF.

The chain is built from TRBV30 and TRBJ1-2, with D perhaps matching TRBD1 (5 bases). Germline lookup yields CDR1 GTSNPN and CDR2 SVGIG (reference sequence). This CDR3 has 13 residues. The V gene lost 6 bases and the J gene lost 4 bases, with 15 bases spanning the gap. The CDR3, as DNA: TGTGCCTGTGCTCCGGGACGTAGCTATGGCTACACCTTC. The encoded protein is CACAPGRSYGYTF. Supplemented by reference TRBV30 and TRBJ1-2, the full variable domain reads SQTIHQWPATLVQPVGSPLSLECTVEGTSNPNLYWYRQAAGRGLQLLFYSVGIGQISSEVPQNLSASRPQDRQFILSSKKLLLSDSGFYLCACAPGRSYGYTFGSGTRLTVV.

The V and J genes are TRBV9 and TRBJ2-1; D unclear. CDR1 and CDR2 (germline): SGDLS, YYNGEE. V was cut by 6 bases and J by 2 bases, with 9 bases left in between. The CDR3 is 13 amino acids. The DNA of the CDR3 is TGTGCCAGCACAAGGTCCCCCTACAATGAGCAGTTCTTC. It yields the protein CASTRSPYNEQFF.

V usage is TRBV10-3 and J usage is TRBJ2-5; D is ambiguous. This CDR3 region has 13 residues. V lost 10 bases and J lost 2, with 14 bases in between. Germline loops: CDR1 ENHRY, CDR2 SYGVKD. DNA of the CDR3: TGTGCCACCTCCATCCCGATACAAGAGACCCAGTACTTC. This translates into CATSIPIQETQYF.

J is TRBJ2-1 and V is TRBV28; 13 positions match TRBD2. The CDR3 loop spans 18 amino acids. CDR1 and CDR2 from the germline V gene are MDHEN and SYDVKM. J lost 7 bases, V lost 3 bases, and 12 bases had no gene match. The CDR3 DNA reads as TGTGCCAGCAGTTTCCTAATCGGACTAGCGGGAGAACGTAATGAGCAGTTCTTC. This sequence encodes CASSFLIGLAGERNEQFF.

The CDR3 region has the DNA TGTGCCAGCAGTCTAAGGGGGTCAGATACGCAGTATTTT. Translating it yields CASSLRGSDTQYF. The chain couples TRBV7-6 to TRBJ2-3, with D perhaps TRBD1 (6 bases). This CDR3 comprises 13 residues. The V gene's germline CDR1 is SGHVS and CDR2 FNYEAQ. V dropped 6 bases and J dropped 4 bases, with 11 bases sitting between them.

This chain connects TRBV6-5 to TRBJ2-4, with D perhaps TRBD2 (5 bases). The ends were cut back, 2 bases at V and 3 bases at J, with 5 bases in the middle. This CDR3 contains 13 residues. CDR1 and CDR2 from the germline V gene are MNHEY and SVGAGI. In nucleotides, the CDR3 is TGTGCCAGCAGTTACGACTACAAAAACATTCAGTACTTC. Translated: CASSYDYKNIQYF.

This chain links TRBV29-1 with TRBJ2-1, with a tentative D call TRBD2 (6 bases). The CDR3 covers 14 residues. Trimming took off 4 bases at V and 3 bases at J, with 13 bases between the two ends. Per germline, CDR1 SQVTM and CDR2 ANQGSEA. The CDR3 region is CSVVPAGFYNEQFF. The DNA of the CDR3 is TGCAGCGTTGTTCCTGCGGGATTCTACAATGAGCAGTTCTTC.

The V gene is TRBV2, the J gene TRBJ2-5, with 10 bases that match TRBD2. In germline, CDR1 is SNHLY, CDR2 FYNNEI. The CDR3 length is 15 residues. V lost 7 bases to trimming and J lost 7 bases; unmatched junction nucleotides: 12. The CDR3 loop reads CASTPLAGASWTQYF. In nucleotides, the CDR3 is TGTGCCAGCACCCCGCTAGCGGGGGCGTCATGGACCCAGTACTTC.

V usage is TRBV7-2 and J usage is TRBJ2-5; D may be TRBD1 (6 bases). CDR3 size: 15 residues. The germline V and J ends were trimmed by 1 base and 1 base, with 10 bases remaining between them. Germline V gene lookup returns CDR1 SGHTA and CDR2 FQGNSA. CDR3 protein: CASSLVARGQETQYF. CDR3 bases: TGTGCCAGCAGCTTAGTAGCCAGGGGCCAAGAGACCCAGTACTTC. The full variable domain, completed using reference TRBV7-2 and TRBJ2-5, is GAGVSQSPSNKVTEKGKDVELRCDPISGHTALYWYRQSLGQGLEFLIYFQGNSAPDKSGLPSDRFSAERTGGSVSTLTIQRTQQEDSAVYLCASSLVARGQETQYFGPGTRLLVL.

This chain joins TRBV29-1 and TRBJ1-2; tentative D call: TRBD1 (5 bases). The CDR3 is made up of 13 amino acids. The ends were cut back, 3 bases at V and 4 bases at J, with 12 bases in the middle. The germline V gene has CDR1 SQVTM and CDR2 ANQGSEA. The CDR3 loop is CSVDSGLGYGYTF. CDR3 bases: TGCAGCGTTGATTCGGGGCTTGGCTATGGCTACACCTTC.

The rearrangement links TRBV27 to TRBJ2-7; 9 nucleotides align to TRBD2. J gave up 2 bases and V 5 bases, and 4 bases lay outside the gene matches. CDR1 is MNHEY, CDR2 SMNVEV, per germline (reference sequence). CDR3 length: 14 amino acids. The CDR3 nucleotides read TGTGCCAGCAGTGTGACTAGCGGAGCCTACGAGCAGTACTTC. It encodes CASSVTSGAYEQYF.

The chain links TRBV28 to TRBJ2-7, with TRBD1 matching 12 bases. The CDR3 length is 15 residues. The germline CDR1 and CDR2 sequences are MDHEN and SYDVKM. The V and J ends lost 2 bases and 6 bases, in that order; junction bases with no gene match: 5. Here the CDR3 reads CASSLPPGQGAEQYF. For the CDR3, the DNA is TGTGCCAGCAGTTTACCTCCGGGACAGGGGGCCGAGCAGTACTTC. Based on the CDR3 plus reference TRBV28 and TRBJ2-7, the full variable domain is DVKVTQSSRYLVKRTGEKVFLECVQDMDHENMFWYRQDPGLGLRLIYFSYDVKMKEKGDIPEGYSVSREKKERFSLILESASTNQTSMYLCASSLPPGQGAEQYFGPGTRLTVT.

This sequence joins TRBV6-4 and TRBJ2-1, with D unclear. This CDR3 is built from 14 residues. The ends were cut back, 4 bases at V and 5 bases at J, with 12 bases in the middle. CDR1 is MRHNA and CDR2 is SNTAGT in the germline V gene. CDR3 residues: CASSGYYGDNEQFF. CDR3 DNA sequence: TGTGCCAGCAGTGGTTATTACGGTGACAATGAGCAGTTCTTC.

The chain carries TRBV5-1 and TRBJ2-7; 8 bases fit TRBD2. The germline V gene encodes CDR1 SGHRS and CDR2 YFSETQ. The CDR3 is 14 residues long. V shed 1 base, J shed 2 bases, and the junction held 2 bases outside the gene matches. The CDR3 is CASSLSLAAYEQYF. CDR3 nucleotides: TGCGCCAGCAGCTTGTCACTAGCGGCCTACGAGCAGTACTTC.

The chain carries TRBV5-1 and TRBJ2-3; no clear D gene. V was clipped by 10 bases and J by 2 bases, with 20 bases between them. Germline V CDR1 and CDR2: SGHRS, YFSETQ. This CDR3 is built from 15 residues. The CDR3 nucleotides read TGCGCCGTAGGTTGTAGCAAATTAAACACAGATACGCAGTATTTT. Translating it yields CAVGCSKLNTDTQYF.

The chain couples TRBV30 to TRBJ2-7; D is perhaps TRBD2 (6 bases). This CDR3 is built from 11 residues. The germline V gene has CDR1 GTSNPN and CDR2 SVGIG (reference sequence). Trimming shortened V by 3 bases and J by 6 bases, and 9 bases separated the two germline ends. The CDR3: CAWSRRGEQYF. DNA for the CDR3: TGTGCCTGGAGCCGGAGGGGCGAGCAGTACTTC.

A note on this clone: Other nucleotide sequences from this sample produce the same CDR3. CDR3 loop: CAISGTGNTGELFF. The CDR3 bases are TGTGCCATCTCCGGGACAGGGAACACCGGGGAGCTGTTTTTT. The V and J genes are TRBV10-3 and TRBJ2-2, with 8 nucleotides matching TRBD1. The CDR3 is 14 amino acids. The germline V gene encodes CDR1 ENHRY and CDR2 SYGVKD. J gave up 1 base and V 8 bases, and 3 bases lay outside the gene matches.

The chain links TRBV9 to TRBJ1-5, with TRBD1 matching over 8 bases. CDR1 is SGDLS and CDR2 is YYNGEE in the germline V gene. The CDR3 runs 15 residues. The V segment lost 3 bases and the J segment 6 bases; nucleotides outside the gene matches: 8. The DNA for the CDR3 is TGTGCCAGCAGCGGGACGGACAGGGTAGGTCAGCCCCAGCATTTT. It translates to CASSGTDRVGQPQHF.